This T cell receptor (beta chain) was sequenced for a study of cytomegalovirus exposure and HLA in healthy donors. The method was immunoSEQ multiplex PCR; TCRdb's version includes in-frame clones alone and lacks a portion of them. The sample yields about 160,000 clones, under 90% seen once. General observations from the study: Three chains linked to CMV were shown in vitro to be specific for CMV antigens.

A remark on this clone: Its target is unknown.

CDR3 length: 16 residues. V was trimmed by 1 base and J by 9 bases, leaving 19 bases between them. Germline assignment: CDR1 MNHNS and CDR2 SASEGT. Among the 120 subjects of the validation cohort, separate from the roughly 670-subject first cohort, were the donors. The rearrangement joins TRBV6-1 to TRBJ2-4; D may be TRBD1 (6 bases). The sequencing input was PBMCs. The sequence was collected from a young man in good health and CMV-seropositive. The CDR3 bases are TGTGCCAGCAGTGAAGGTGGACAGTTAAAGGGTGGCATTCAGTACTTC. It yields the protein CASSEGGQLKGGIQYF.